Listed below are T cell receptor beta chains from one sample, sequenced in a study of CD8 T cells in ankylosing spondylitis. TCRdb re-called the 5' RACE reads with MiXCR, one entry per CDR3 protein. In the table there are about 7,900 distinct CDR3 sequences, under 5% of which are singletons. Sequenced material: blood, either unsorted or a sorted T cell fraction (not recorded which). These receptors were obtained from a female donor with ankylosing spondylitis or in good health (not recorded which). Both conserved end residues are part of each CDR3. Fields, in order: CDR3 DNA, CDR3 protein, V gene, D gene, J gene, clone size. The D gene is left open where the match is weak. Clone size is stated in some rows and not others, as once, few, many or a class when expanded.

DNA: TGTGCCAGCAGCGTAACAGGGATCTATGGCTACACCTTC
CDR3: CASSVTGIYGYTF
V: TRBV9
D: .
J: TRBJ1-2
size: many

DNA: TGTGCCAGCAGCGAGGGACTAGCGGGGGGCCATGAGCAGTTCTTC
CDR3: CASSEGLAGGHEQFF
V: TRBV9
D: TRBD2
J: TRBJ2-1
size: many

DNA: TGTGCCAGCAGCGTAGTGGAGCGGGGGGGCGGTGAGCAGTTCTTC
CDR3: CASSVVERGGGEQFF
V: TRBV9
D: TRBD2
J: TRBJ2-1
size: .

DNA: TGTGCCAGCAGCGTAGGGGGCTCCTACGAGCAGTACTTC
CDR3: CASSVGGSYEQYF
V: TRBV9
D: .
J: TRBJ2-7
size: many

DNA: TGTGCCAGCAGCGTGGGTGGGGGAGGGAGCTATGGCTACACCTTC
CDR3: CASSVGGGGSYGYTF
V: TRBV9
D: .
J: TRBJ1-2
size: medium-sized

DNA: TGTGCCAGCAGCGCAACAGGGGGCGACTACGGCTACACCTTC
CDR3: CASSATGGDYGYTF
V: TRBV9
D: TRBD1
J: TRBJ1-2
size: medium-sized

DNA: TGTGCCAGCAGCGTGGAGGGGGGAAGAGATACGCAGTATTTT
CDR3: CASSVEGGRDTQYF
V: TRBV9
D: .
J: TRBJ2-3
size: few

DNA: TGTGCCAGCAGCGATTCCTGGGGGGCCGGAGAGACCCAGTACTTC
CDR3: CASSDSWGAGETQYF
V: TRBV9
D: .
J: TRBJ2-5
size: large

DNA: TGTGCCAGCAGCGTATCCCCCGGTCGGGGTGGGAACACTGAAGCTTTCTTT
CDR3: CASSVSPGRGGNTEAFF
V: TRBV9
D: .
J: TRBJ1-1
size: medium-sized

DNA: TGTGCCAGCAGCCCGGACGGGCCTGAAGCTTTCTTT
CDR3: CASSPDGPEAFF
V: TRBV9
D: .
J: TRBJ1-1
size: many

DNA: TGTGCCAGCAGCGTTACAGGTTGGACAGGGGATAGGAACACCGGGGAGCTGTTTTTT
CDR3: CASSVTGWTGDRNTGELFF
V: TRBV9
D: TRBD1
J: TRBJ2-2
size: many

DNA: TGTGCCAGCAGCGCTGGGGACAGGGCCGACTTAAACACTGAAGCTTTCTTT
CDR3: CASSAGDRADLNTEAFF
V: TRBV9
D: TRBD1
J: TRBJ1-1
size: many

DNA: TGTGCCAGCAGATCGGACAGGAACACCGGGGAGCTGTTTTTT
CDR3: CASRSDRNTGELFF
V: TRBV9
D: .
J: TRBJ2-2
size: many

DNA: TGTGCCAGCAGCCCGAGACTAGTGGCCTACGAGCAGTACTTC
CDR3: CASSPRLVAYEQYF
V: TRBV9
D: .
J: TRBJ2-7
size: many

DNA: TGTGCCAGCAGCGCTGGACAGTCCTCCTTACGTGAAGCTTTCTTT
CDR3: CASSAGQSSLREAFF
V: TRBV9
D: .
J: TRBJ1-1
size: medium-sized

DNA: TGTGCCAGCAGCCTACGACTGAAAGACCCTAAGGGAGAGCAGTTCTTC
CDR3: CASSLRLKDPKGEQFF
V: TRBV9
D: .
J: TRBJ2-1
size: many

DNA: TGTGCCAGCAGCGTGCATACCGTCCCCGACAGATACACCGGGGAGCTGTTTTTT
CDR3: CASSVHTVPDRYTGELFF
V: TRBV9
D: .
J: TRBJ2-2
size: many

DNA: TGTGCCAGCAGCGCCTCGGGGGCCTACAATGAGCAGTTCTTC
CDR3: CASSASGAYNEQFF
V: TRBV9
D: .
J: TRBJ2-1
size: many

DNA: TGTGCCAGCAGCGATCCTAGCGGGTTGAAGACCGGGGAGCTGTTTTTT
CDR3: CASSDPSGLKTGELFF
V: TRBV9
D: TRBD2
J: TRBJ2-2
size: many

DNA: TGTGCCAGCAGCAAAATTAAGGCGACGACAGCGAGGAGGTGTAGCAATCAGCCCCAGCATTTT
CDR3: CASSKIKATTARRCSNQPQHF
V: TRBV21-1
D: .
J: TRBJ1-5
size: medium-sized